This is a list of T cell receptor beta chains from one sample in a study of shared clonotypes between healthy human individuals. The table came from immunoSEQ multiplex PCR; TCRdb's copy has only in-frame clones and leaves some out. The sample lists over a million clones, 95% to 99% occurring once. The sequenced sample was naive CD4+ T cells sorted from blood. The receptor source for this set is a man aged 25-45 years in good health. Each CDR3 is given with its conserved first and last residue. A D gene is named only where the DNA matches it firmly.

d_call	v_call	j_call	cdr3_aa
TRBD2	TRBV28	TRBJ2-7	CASSFRLAGPKKAVEQYF
TRBD1	TRBV9	TRBJ2-3	CASSAVQGSLDTQYF
.	TRBV5-1	TRBJ1-1	CASSWSLGGTEAFF
.	TRBV2	TRBJ1-1	CASIKGKATNTEAFF
.	TRBV6-1	TRBJ1-4	CASSDLGGNEKLFF
TRBD1	TRBV5-1	TRBJ1-4	CASSTAGQPNEKLFF
.	TRBV2	TRBJ2-7	CAGKGYSYEQYF
.	TRBV18	TRBJ2-1	CASSPGQGTYNEQFF
.	TRBV7-8	TRBJ2-3	CASSPRHDADTQYF
.	TRBV6-5	TRBJ2-2	CASSYNRGNTGELFF
TRBD2	TRBV14	TRBJ2-3	CASSQSGLAGTDTQYF
.	TRBV5-1	TRBJ2-7	CASSGPLLVGQYF
TRBD2	TRBV7-2	TRBJ2-6	CASSLSGIAGANVLTF
TRBD2	TRBV6-1	TRBJ2-5	CASSEGTSGSRETQYF
.	TRBV6-6	TRBJ2-1	CASSYSNDVNEQFF
TRBD2	TRBV25-1	TRBJ2-1	CASSGLAGGLMGNEQFF
TRBD1	TRBV28	TRBJ2-3	CASSGPGQRTDTQYF
.	TRBV18	TRBJ2-7	CASSELTGLYEQYF
.	TRBV28	TRBJ1-3	CASRPNRDLFRNTIYF
TRBD2	TRBV5-1	TRBJ2-1	CASSAGTSGSEQFF
TRBD2	TRBV5-6	TRBJ2-1	CASSRTSGKNEQFF
TRBD2	TRBV5-1	TRBJ2-5	CASSLGFLLGAGPNQETQYF
.	TRBV9	TRBJ1-2	CASSAPGLDYGYTF
.	TRBV19	TRBJ2-3	CASSQQGGTDTQYF
.	TRBV5-6	TRBJ2-3	CASSFLAGGNTQYF
.	TRBV19	TRBJ1-5	CASSSTHNQPQHF
.	TRBV6-1	TRBJ2-3	CASKTGSVGTQYF
TRBD1	TRBV6-5	TRBJ1-5	CASRPTGLGNQPQHF
.	TRBV7-9	TRBJ2-7	CASSLGRDSHSYEQYF
.	TRBV30	TRBJ2-2	CAWSVWGVGELFF
.	TRBV9	TRBJ2-3	CASSVQHSRIYTQYF
.	TRBV19	TRBJ2-3	CASTPERLSTDTQYF
TRBD2	TRBV2	TRBJ2-7	CASSPELAGRVHF
.	TRBV19	TRBJ2-7	CASSRGGSYEQYF
.	TRBV5-1	TRBJ2-2	CASSLYGRTTNTGELFF
.	TRBV28	TRBJ2-7	CATHEPGPAYEQYF
.	TRBV7-2	TRBJ2-1	CASSRSGPPYNEQFF
TRBD2	TRBV9	TRBJ2-1	CASSVESSGPNNEQFF
TRBD2	TRBV29-1	TRBJ2-1	CSVERLAGGLYNEQFF
TRBD2	TRBV5-1	TRBJ2-1	CASSLGTSFLEQFF
.	TRBV4-2	TRBJ1-1	CASSQIWERRTEAFF
.	TRBV5-4	TRBJ2-1	CAATGSSYNEQFF
.	TRBV7-3	TRBJ1-3	CASSLQGSSGNTIYF
TRBD2	TRBV10-2	TRBJ2-7	CASSGTSGRGEQYF
.	TRBV9	TRBJ2-5	CASSVKGRGGETQYF
.	TRBV5-1	TRBJ2-7	CASSYLTGYEQYF
.	TRBV9	TRBJ2-7	CASSVEVGGEQYF
.	TRBV2	TRBJ2-1	CASGLMAGNEQFF
.	TRBV9	TRBJ2-5	CASSVGVEETQYF
.	TRBV19	TRBJ2-1	CASILPTGEQFF
.	TRBV7-7	TRBJ2-6	CASSPSPGANVLTF
TRBD1	TRBV25-1	TRBJ2-5	CASKDREEETQYF
TRBD2	TRBV11-2	TRBJ2-7	CASSLVVAGGGHEQYF
.	TRBV6-5	TRBJ2-7	CASSPSGGSYEQYF
TRBD1	TRBV10-1	TRBJ1-1	CASSIGGTDEAFF
.	TRBV29-1	TRBJ2-1	CSRSATWSSYNEQFF
.	TRBV28	TRBJ1-5	CASNRQGPNQPQHF
TRBD1	TRBV7-9	TRBJ1-1	CASSFYRQGAGTEAFF